What follows are 13 T cell receptor beta chains derived from one specimen sequenced in a study of blood T cell repertoires in COVID-19. The repertoire was sequenced with immunoSEQ multiplex PCR; TCRdb's copy has only in-frame clones and lacks some. The sample carries some 170,000 clones, around 76% recorded once. Sequenced material: peripheral blood. The receptors derive from a woman in her 70s with acute or convalescent COVID-19.

This clone has just a few counts. The CDR3 DNA sequence: TGTGCCAGCAGCTTGGGGGCCGCTTATAATGAAAAACTGTTTTTT. The encoded protein is CASSLGAAYNEKLFF. The chain has TRBV5-5 and TRBJ1-4, with D uncertain. In germline, CDR1 is SGHKS, CDR2 YYEKEE (reference sequence). CDR3 length: 15 amino acids. V lost 0 bases, J lost 4 bases, and 10 bases lay in between.

V and J are TRBV14 and TRBJ2-7; D may be TRBD2 (5 bases). Germline V gene data show CDR1 as SGHDN and CDR2 as FVKESK. The CDR3 totals 13 residues. V was shortened by 1 base and J by 4 bases, with 8 bases between the two germline ends. The CDR3 DNA reads TGTGCCAGCAGCCAAGGTTCGGGGTACGAGCAGTACTTC. Translating gives CASSQGSGYEQYF.

CDR3 DNA sequence: TGTGCCAGCAGTTACGATGTACTAGCGGGACGATCGGGAACAGGGAGCGAGCAGTACTTC. Translated, it gives CASSYDVLAGRSGTGSEQYF. The chain uses TRBV6-2 or TRBV6-3 and TRBJ2-7, with 10 bases lining up with TRBD2. The length of the CDR3 is 20 residues. Germline CDR1 reads MNHEY; CDR2 reads SVGEGT. Trimming removed 2 bases from V and 6 bases from J; junction bases left unmatched: 22.

The chain has TRBV5-4 and TRBJ1-2, with 7 bases lining up with TRBD1. The length of the CDR3 is 15 residues. In germline, CDR1 is SGHNT, CDR2 YYREEE (reference sequence). After removal of 1 base from V and 8 bases from J, the junction contained 11 bases not matched to a gene. CDR3 bases: TGTGCCAGCAGCTTGCAAGACAGGGAGCCACTGGGCTACACCTTC. Its protein is CASSLQDREPLGYTF. The whole variable domain, remainder taken from reference TRBV5-4 and TRBJ1-2, is ETGVTQSPTHLIKTRGQQVTLRCSSQSGHNTVSWYQQALGQGPQFIFQYYREEENGRGNFPPRFSGLQFPNYSSELNVNALELDDSALYLCASSLQDREPLGYTFGSGTRLTVV.

The rearrangement uses TRBV5-6 and TRBJ2-4; no firm D call. Trimming left V 0 bases short and J 7 bases short, with 11 bases between. Germline lookup yields CDR1 SGHDT and CDR2 YYEEEE. The CDR3 contains 14 residues. CDR3 in amino acids: CASSLGVVGNIQYF. In DNA, the CDR3 is TGTGCCAGCAGCTTGGGAGTTGTCGGGAACATTCAGTACTTC.

The chain couples TRBV5-1 to TRBJ1-6; D might be TRBD1 (6 bases). Germline assignment: CDR1 SGHRS and CDR2 YFSETQ. V lost 2 bases to trimming and J lost 7 bases, with 16 bases between them. CDR3 length: 16 amino acids. The CDR3 nucleotides read TGCGCCAGCAGCTTCAGGAGGGGGGGCGCAAATTCACCCCTCCACTTT. It translates to CASSFRRGGANSPLHF. The whole variable domain, remainder taken from reference TRBV5-1 and TRBJ1-6, is KAGVTQTPRYLIKTRGQQVTLSCSPISGHRSVSWYQQTPGQGLQFLFEYFSETQRNKGNFPGRFSGRQFSNSRSEMNVSTLELGDSALYLCASSFRRGGANSPLHFGNGTRLTVT.

The V and J genes are TRBV23-1 and TRBJ1-1, with TRBD1 matching over 8 bases. TRBV23-1 is classed as an ORF, of uncertain function. Trimming at V came to 3 bases and at J to 3 bases, leaving 6 bases not matched to a gene. The CDR3 is 15 amino acids. CDR3 region: CASSHPGTGDTEAFF. The CDR3 DNA sequence: TGCGCCAGCAGTCATCCCGGGACAGGAGACACTGAAGCTTTCTTT.

The V call is TRBV5-5, the J call TRBJ1-5; D gene unclear. The V gene lost 2 bases and the J gene lost 4 bases, with 7 bases spanning the gap. CDR3 length: 13 residues. In germline, CDR1 is SGHKS, CDR2 YYEKEE (reference sequence). The CDR3 DNA is TGTGCCAGCAGCTTATTCGGTAATCAGCCCCAGCATTTT. Translation: CASSLFGNQPQHF.

The V and J genes are TRBV2 and TRBJ1-2, with D unresolved. V dropped 0 bases and J dropped 5 bases, with 4 bases sitting between them. The CDR3 consists of 12 residues. Germline V gives CDR1 SNHLY, CDR2 FYNNEI. CDR3 residues: CASSEARYGYTF. The CDR3 DNA reads TGTGCCAGCAGTGAAGCGCGTTATGGCTACACCTTC.

The rearrangement links TRBV5-1 to TRBJ1-1, with D possibly being TRBD1 (5 bases). V dropped 0 bases and J dropped 1 base, with 13 bases sitting between them. Germline CDR1 and CDR2: SGHRS and YFSETQ. The CDR3 runs to 16 residues. CDR3 amino acids: CASSLEILQGNTEAFF. The CDR3 DNA is TGCGCCAGCAGCTTGGAAATTCTCCAGGGGAACACTGAAGCTTTCTTT.

This clone came up a few times. This chain connects TRBV19 to TRBJ2-1; 8 bases match TRBD2. From germline, CDR1 is LNHDA and CDR2 SQIVND (reference sequence). Trimming at V came to 3 bases and at J to 0 bases, leaving 4 bases not matched to a gene. The length of the CDR3 is 16 residues. In DNA form, the CDR3 reads TGTGCCAGTAGTATGGGGGCGGGAGGCTCCTACAATGAGCAGTTCTTC. Translation: CASSMGAGGSYNEQFF. Complete variable domain (other parts from reference TRBV19 and TRBJ2-1): DGGITQSPKYLFRKEGQNVTLSCEQNLNHDAMYWYRQDPGQGLRLIYYSQIVNDFQKGDIAEGYSVSREKKESFPLTVTSAQKNPTAFYLCASSMGAGGSYNEQFFGPGTRLTVL.

This clone was seen just once. The chain has TRBV5-1 and TRBJ2-7; D might be TRBD2 (5 bases). The CDR3 extends over 13 amino acids. V lost 1 base, J lost 5 bases, and 10 bases lay in between. Germline V gene data show CDR1 as SGHRS and CDR2 as YFSETQ. The CDR3, as DNA: TGCGCCAGCAGCTTGACGGGGTCCCACGAGCAGTACTTC. Encoded protein: CASSLTGSHEQYF.

This rearrangement joins TRBV19 to TRBJ1-1; D not resolved. The CDR3 loop spans 14 amino acids. CDR1 and CDR2 (germline): LNHDA, SQIVND (reference sequence). Trimming removed 4 bases at V and 0 bases at J, with 9 bases between. The CDR3, as DNA: TGTGCCAGTAGTAATCAGGCGATGAACACTGAAGCTTTCTTT. The encoded protein is CASSNQAMNTEAFF. Based on the CDR3 plus reference TRBV19 and TRBJ1-1, the full variable domain is DGGITQSPKYLFRKEGQNVTLSCEQNLNHDAMYWYRQDPGQGLRLIYYSQIVNDFQKGDIAEGYSVSREKKESFPLTVTSAQKNPTAFYLCASSNQAMNTEAFFGQGTRLTVV.